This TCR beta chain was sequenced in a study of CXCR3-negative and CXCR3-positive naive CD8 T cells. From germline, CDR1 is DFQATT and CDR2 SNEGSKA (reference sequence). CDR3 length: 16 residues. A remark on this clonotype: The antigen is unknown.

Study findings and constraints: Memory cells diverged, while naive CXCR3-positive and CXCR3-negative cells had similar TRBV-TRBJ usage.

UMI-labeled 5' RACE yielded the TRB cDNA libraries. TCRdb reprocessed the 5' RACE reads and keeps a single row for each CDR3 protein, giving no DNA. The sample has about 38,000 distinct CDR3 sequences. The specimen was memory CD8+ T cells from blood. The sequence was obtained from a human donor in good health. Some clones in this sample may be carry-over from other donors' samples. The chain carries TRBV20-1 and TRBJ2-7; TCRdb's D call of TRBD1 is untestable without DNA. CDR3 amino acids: CSAREVPSGGSYEQYF.